Sequencing of this TCR beta chain was carried out in a study of blood T cell repertoires in COVID-19. Study-wide background: COVID-19 samples, acute and convalescent, were from the United States, Italy and Spain. The cDNA or gDNA used as material had been derived from T cells, B-cell-depleted T cells, or PBMCs.

Measured with immunoSEQ multiplex PCR; TCRdb has only the in-frame clones, and not every one. In the table there are some 220,000 clones, less than 90% of which are singletons. Recovered status applied to Cohort 3 donors who had two consecutive negative PCRs. It also applied to those with clearance or with symptom resolution. The sample comprised PBMCs or T cells enriched from blood (not recorded which). This clonotype was obtained from a woman aged 25 to 39 who had recovered from COVID-19.

This CDR3 is CASSPTDRATGELFF. The CDR3 DNA reads TGTGCCAGCAGTCCGACTGACAGGGCCACCGGGGAGCTGTTTTTT. The chain employs TRBV25-1 and TRBJ2-2; TRBD1 matches 7 bases. V lost 5 bases, J lost 4 bases, and 7 bases stayed unmatched. The CDR3 covers 15 residues. Germline V gene sequence: CDR1 MGHDK, CDR2 SYGVNS.